This is a list of T cell receptor beta chains from one sample in a study of T cell clonotyping in hematopoietic cell transplantation. The table came from immunoSEQ multiplex PCR; TCRdb's copy has only in-frame clones and leaves some out. Here the sample spans 6,000 or so clones, less than 40% being singletons. The sequenced sample was peripheral blood mononuclear cells, obtained 30 days after allogeneic stem cell transplant. All receptors come from a female patient aged 50 to 65 who had an allogeneic stem cell transplant from an unrelated donor, so the T cells may come from the graft donor. Some clones in this sample may be carry-over from other donors' samples. The CDR3 runs from the conserved cysteine through the conserved F or W. Fields, in order: J gene, clone size, V gene, D gene, CDR3 protein, CDR3 DNA. A D gene is named only where the DNA matches it firmly. The size field is filled for only some rows; it gives once, few, many or a size class.

TRBJ1-1,.,TRBV30,.,CAWTNGMNTEAFF,TGTGCCTGGACGAACGGGATGAACACTGAAGCTTTCTTT
TRBJ1-5,.,TRBV30,.,CAWSGSGYSNQPQHF,TGTGCCTGGAGTGGTTCCGGTTATAGCAATCAGCCCCAGCATTTT
TRBJ2-5,medium-sized,TRBV25-1,.,CASSERGHQETQYF,TGTGCCAGCAGTGAACGGGGTCACCAAGAGACCCAGTACTTC
TRBJ2-7,few,TRBV2,.,CASSEGEGGYEQYF,TGTGCCAGCAGTGAAGGGGAAGGGGGCTACGAGCAGTACTTC
TRBJ2-5,few,TRBV6-6,TRBD1,CASSDGTVETQYF,TGTGCCAGCAGTGACGGGACAGTAGAGACCCAGTACTTC
TRBJ1-2,.,TRBV5-6,.,CASSTTFRPGYTF,TGTGCCAGCAGCACCACGTTTCGCCCTGGCTACACCTTC
TRBJ1-2,few,TRBV20-1,.,CSANRANGYTF,TGCAGTGCGAACAGGGCGAATGGCTACACCTTC
TRBJ1-1,.,TRBV5-6,.,CASSFPNHIDREGAFF,TGTGCCAGCAGCTTCCCAAACCATATCGACCGAGAGGGAGCTTTCTTT
TRBJ1-2,.,TRBV30,.,CAWNLGVDYGYTF,TGTGCCTGGAATCTAGGAGTAGACTATGGCTACACCTTC
TRBJ2-7,.,TRBV25-1,.,CASSESGYAYEQYF,TGTGCCAGCAGTGAATCAGGGTATGCCTACGAGCAGTACTTC
TRBJ1-4,few,TRBV30,TRBD1,CAWSDRGTTNEKLFF,TGTGCCTGGAGTGACAGGGGAACAACTAATGAAAAACTGTTTTTT
TRBJ1-2,few,TRBV10-3,.,CAIPVVYGYTF,TGTGCCATCCCGGTGGTCTATGGCTACACCTTC
TRBJ1-5,.,TRBV25-1,.,CASSEPGRNQPQHF,TGTGCCAGCAGTGAACCGGGGCGCAATCAGCCCCAGCATTTT
TRBJ2-7,.,TRBV6-5,.,CASRSLGTYEQYF,TGTGCCAGCAGATCGCTAGGAACCTACGAGCAGTACTTC
TRBJ1-1,.,TRBV30,TRBD1,CAWSLGQGNTEAFF,TGTGCCTGGAGCCTCGGACAGGGGAACACTGAAGCTTTCTTT
TRBJ2-5,.,TRBV30,.,CAWSVVAGTETQYF,TGTGCCTGGAGTGTGGTTGCGGGGACGGAGACCCAGTACTTC
TRBJ1-2,.,TRBV30,.,CAWSRQANGYTF,TGTGCCTGGAGTCGCCAGGCCAATGGCTACACCTTC
TRBJ2-7,few,TRBV27,.,CASSSPGPSLYEQYF,TGTGCCAGCAGTTCCCCGGGTCCGAGCCTCTACGAGCAGTACTTC
TRBJ2-7,few,TRBV29-1,.,CSAYTASSYEQYF,TGCAGCGCATACACAGCGAGCTCCTACGAGCAGTACTTC
TRBJ2-1,.,TRBV4-1,TRBD1,CASSQDIRDSYNEQFF,TGCGCCAGCAGCCAAGATATCCGGGACAGCTACAATGAGCAGTTCTTC
TRBJ2-7,.,TRBV30,.,CAWSRMAVRGEQYF,TGTGCCTGGAGCCGGATGGCGGTACGGGGCGAGCAGTACTTC
TRBJ1-1,few,TRBV6-6,TRBD1,CASRETGKAFF,TGTGCCAGCAGGGAGACAGGGAAAGCTTTCTTT
TRBJ2-5,.,TRBV2,.,CASRPGPRETQYF,TGTGCCAGCAGGCCGGGACCACGGGAGACCCAGTACTTC
TRBJ1-2,.,TRBV28,TRBD1,CASITGGGGYTF,TGTGCCAGCATCACAGGGGGCGGTGGCTACACCTTC
TRBJ2-7,.,TRBV11-3,.,CASSFSLYEQYF,TGTGCCAGCAGCTTCTCTCTCTACGAGCAGTACTTC
TRBJ1-2,.,TRBV29-1,.,CSVDRRTNYGYTF,TGCAGCGTTGATAGGCGAACTAACTATGGCTACACCTTC
TRBJ1-1,few,TRBV30,.,CAWSVHPNTEAFF,TGTGCCTGGAGTGTACACCCCAACACTGAAGCTTTCTTT
TRBJ1-2,few,TRBV30,.,CAWSGQGDGYTF,TGTGCCTGGAGTGGGCAGGGAGATGGCTACACCTTC
TRBJ1-2,.,TRBV6-5,TRBD1,CASSTGQGDGYTF,TGTGCCAGCAGTACGGGACAGGGTGATGGCTACACCTTC
TRBJ2-4,few,TRBV11-1,TRBD2,CASSRRLAGGKNIQYF,TGTGCCAGCAGCCGCAGACTAGCGGGAGGGAAAAACATTCAGTACTTC
TRBJ1-1,few,TRBV29-1,.,CSVERQGLNTEAFF,TGCAGCGTTGAAAGGCAGGGGTTGAACACTGAAGCTTTCTTT
TRBJ2-7,few,TRBV27,TRBD1,CASSLGQPYEQYF,TGTGCCAGCAGTCTGGGACAGCCCTACGAGCAGTACTTC
TRBJ2-7,.,TRBV6-1,.,CASKQGGSSSYEQYF,TGTGCCAGCAAGCAGGGGGGATCGAGCTCCTACGAGCAGTACTTC
TRBJ1-1,few,TRBV30,.,CAWSPLNTEAFF,TGTGCCTGGAGTCCTCTGAACACTGAAGCTTTCTTT
TRBJ1-2,.,TRBV9,.,CASSESGGRPYTF,TGTGCCAGCAGCGAATCGGGGGGTCGGCCCTACACCTTC
TRBJ1-2,few,TRBV6-6,.,CASSYIGRSNYGYTF,TGTGCCAGCAGTTACATTGGCAGATCTAACTATGGCTACACCTTC
TRBJ2-7,few,TRBV19,TRBD2,CASSPGGAEQYF,TGTGCCAGTAGTCCGGGGGGAGCCGAGCAGTACTTC
TRBJ1-1,few,TRBV29-1,TRBD1,CSVEDHQGEVTEAFF,TGCAGCGTTGAAGATCATCAGGGGGAGGTCACTGAAGCTTTCTTT
TRBJ1-5,few,TRBV30,.,CAWSVGSNQPQHF,TGTGCCTGGAGTGTTGGCAGCAATCAGCCCCAGCATTTT
TRBJ2-1,.,TRBV6-5,TRBD1,CASSYKWDREQFF,TGTGCCAGCAGTTACAAGTGGGACAGGGAGCAGTTCTTC
TRBJ2-3,few,TRBV7-2,TRBD2,CASSLGAGVGDTQYF,TGTGCCAGCAGCTTAGGTGCGGGAGTGGGAGATACGCAGTATTTT